These 25 T cell receptor beta chains were sequenced from one sample in a study of preoperative IRX-2 immunotherapy in early breast cancer. Produced via immunoSEQ multiplex PCR; TCRdb's table is partial and in-frame only. Of approximately 31,000 clones listed, nearly 90% were seen once; the top ten hold approximately 1.5%. Treatment indicated: preoperative locoregional IRX-2 cytokine immunotherapy. The specimen comprised tumor tissue, sampled after IRX-2 immunotherapy. The receptors were gathered from a human donor with breast cancer.

This chain connects TRBV7-7 to TRBJ2-7; no firm D call. V was cut by 1 base and J by 3 bases, with 13 bases left in between. The CDR3 spans 15 residues. The germline V gene encodes CDR1 SSHAT and CDR2 FNYEAQ (reference sequence). The CDR3 loop reads CASSLDFLRNYEQYF. CDR3 DNA sequence: TGTGCCAGCAGCTTAGATTTCCTCAGGAACTACGAGCAGTACTTC. The variable domain in full, with the rest retrieved from reference TRBV7-7 and TRBJ2-7, is GAGVSQSPRYKVTKRGQDVTLRCDPISSHATLYWYQQALGQGPEFLTYFNYEAQPDKSGLPSDRFSAERPEGSISTLTIQRTEQRDSAMYRCASSLDFLRNYEQYFGPGTRLTVT.

This clone was observed once. CDR3 bases: TGCGCCAGCAGCCAAGGAAGGCATGGAAGCGGCTACACCTTC. It encodes CASSQGRHGSGYTF. V and J are TRBV23-1 and TRBJ1-2; D unresolved. TRBV23-1 is sorted into the ORF group, with uncertain function. The CDR3 contains 14 residues. V was cut by 6 bases and J by 8 bases, with 19 bases left in between.

The chain joins TRBV14 to TRBJ1-1; a possible D gene is TRBD1 (6 bases). The CDR3 totals 15 residues. Germline V CDR1 and CDR2: SGHDN, FVKESK. Trimming took 1 base from V and 4 from J, leaving 13 bases between them. The CDR3 DNA reads TGTGCCAGCAGCCAAGCACAGGGCAGGGGCACTGAAGCTTTCTTT. Its protein product is CASSQAQGRGTEAFF.

CDR3 DNA: TGTGCCAGTAGTATTCGACAGTCACTAGCCAAAAACATTCAGTACTTC. Encoded protein: CASSIRQSLAKNIQYF. The chain carries TRBV19 and TRBJ2-4; a possible D gene is TRBD1 (5 bases). The CDR3 loop spans 16 amino acids. Trimming took 3 bases from V and 0 from J, leaving 12 bases between them. From germline, CDR1 is LNHDA and CDR2 SQIVND (reference sequence).

This chain uses TRBV19 with TRBJ1-2, with D possibly TRBD1 on 6 matching bases. The CDR3 has 15 residues. Germline V lookup: CDR1 LNHDA, CDR2 SQIVND (reference sequence). The V and J ends lost 4 bases and 6 bases respectively, with 18 bases between them. The CDR3 DNA reads TGTGCCAGTAGTAAGCCCCGGGACAACGGTGATGGCTACACCTTC. This translates into CASSKPRDNGDGYTF.

This chain connects TRBV11-3 to TRBJ1-1; TRBD1 matches 10 bases. The trim removed 6 bases at V and 5 bases at J, leaving 9 bases unmatched. The CDR3 has 15 residues. The germline V gene encodes CDR1 SGHNT and CDR2 YENEEA. In DNA, the CDR3 is TGTGCCAGCAGGTCCGGGACAGGGGTTTTGACTGAAGCTTTCTTT. Protein product: CASRSGTGVLTEAFF.

This clone occurred once. The rearrangement uses TRBV5-2 and TRBJ2-3; the table's TRBD2 call for D was not verified on the DNA. TRBV5-2 is deemed a pseudogene. This CDR3 has 15 residues. The CDR3 loop reads CASSSIFGSTDTQYF. DNA of the CDR3: TGTGCCAGCAGCTCGATATTCGGGAGCACAGATACGCAGTATTTT.

The chain carries TRBV19 and TRBJ1-4; TRBD1 is a possible D gene (5 bases). V gave up 4 bases and J gave up 4 bases, with 10 bases separating them. The CDR3 runs to 14 residues. Germline loops: CDR1 LNHDA, CDR2 SQIVND (reference sequence). For the CDR3, the DNA is TGTGCCAGTAGTACTGACAGCTTTAATGAAAAACTGTTTTTT. Its translation: CASSTDSFNEKLFF.

The chain has TRBV15 and TRBJ1-4, with D perhaps TRBD1 (5 bases). The V gene's germline CDR1 is LNHNV and CDR2 YYDKDF (reference sequence). There are 14 residues in the CDR3. With 1 base removed from V and 5 bases from J, the gap between germline ends came to 8 bases. The CDR3 nucleotides read TGTGCCACCAGCAGAGGGACAATCAATGAAAAACTGTTTTTT. Residues: CATSRGTINEKLFF. Drawing the rest from reference TRBV15 and TRBJ1-4, the complete variable domain is DAMVIQNPRYQVTQFGKPVTLSCSQTLNHNVMYWYQQKSSQAPKLLFHYYDKDFNNEADTPDNFQSRRPNTSFCFLDIRSPGLGDTAMYLCATSRGTINEKLFFGSGTQLSVL.

The CDR3 sequence: CASSLNPHGWDTYEQYV. Here the CDR3 DNA reads TGTGCCAGCAGCTTAAATCCCCACGGTTGGGACACCTACGAGCAGTACGTC. This chain connects TRBV11-3 to TRBJ2-7, with a possible D match to TRBD1 (6 bases). The CDR3 totals 17 residues. The germline CDR1 and CDR2 sequences are SGHNT and YENEEA. Trimming cost V 2 bases and J 2 bases, with 19 bases left between them.

The chain has TRBV10-2 and TRBJ1-5; 8 nucleotides align to TRBD1. V shed 3 bases and J 1 base; nucleotides not matched to a gene: 2. This CDR3 contains 15 residues. The germline V gene has CDR1 WSHSY and CDR2 SAAADI. The CDR3 DNA is TGCGCCAGCAGTGATCAGGGGGCGAGCAATCAGCCCCAGCATTTT. It is translated as CASSDQGASNQPQHF.

V usage is TRBV6-8 and J usage is TRBJ2-7; 9 bases line up with TRBD1. Losses at the gene ends were 6 bases for V and 5 bases for J; bases not matched to a gene: 5. Germline V gene data show CDR1 as MNHGY and CDR2 as SAAAGT. The CDR3 is 13 amino acids. The DNA for the CDR3 is TGTGCCAGCAGACAGGGGGCGCGGGACGAGCAGTACGTC. It is translated as CASRQGARDEQYV.

The genes are TRBV11-3 and TRBJ1-3; 9 nucleotides agree with TRBD1. The length of the CDR3 is 15 residues. The germline CDR1 and CDR2 sequences are SGHNT and YENEEA. V was clipped by 7 bases and J by 3 bases; unmatched bases: 7. The CDR3 DNA sequence: TGTGCCAGCAACATACAGGGGGCGTATGGAAACACCATATATTTT. Amino acids: CASNIQGAYGNTIYF.

This chain joins TRBV10-2 and TRBJ2-1; 7 bases agree with TRBD2. Germline V gives CDR1 WSHSY, CDR2 SAAADI. The CDR3 extends over 14 amino acids. V gave up 4 bases and J gave up 5 bases; unmatched junction bases: 5. This CDR3 reads CASSAGTTHNEQFF. CDR3 in DNA: TGCGCCAGCAGTGCCGGGACTACACACAATGAGCAGTTCTTC.

The chain couples TRBV15 to TRBJ2-3; no definite D call. The CDR3 runs to 16 residues. The germline gives CDR1 LNHNV, CDR2 YYDKDF (reference sequence). V was clipped by 0 bases and J by 4 bases, with 14 bases between them. CDR3 DNA: TGTGCCACCAGCAGAGATCGCTCGCCGGGCTCAGATACGCAGTATTTT. It yields the protein CATSRDRSPGSDTQYF.

The rearrangement uses TRBV19 and TRBJ1-2, with a possible D match to TRBD1 (6 bases). This CDR3 contains 15 residues. V was pared by 10 bases and J by 8 bases, with 26 bases between. CDR1 is LNHDA and CDR2 is SQIVND in the germline V gene (reference sequence). CDR3 residues: CATTQGPTLGSGYTF. The CDR3 DNA reads TGTGCCACTACGCAGGGGCCGACTCTAGGTTCCGGCTACACCTTC.

This chain joins TRBV28 and TRBJ1-5; D is possibly TRBD1 (5 bases). The V gene lost 7 bases and the J gene lost 1 base, with 14 bases spanning the gap. Germline values: CDR1 MDHEN, CDR2 SYDVKM. This CDR3 region has 15 residues. CDR3 sequence reads: CASIQGGMSNQPQHF. CDR3 sequence (DNA): TGTGCCAGCATTCAGGGTGGGATGAGCAATCAGCCCCAGCATTTT.

The chain carries TRBV7-4 and TRBJ1-6; perhaps TRBD1 as D (5 bases). The CDR3 is 15 amino acids. The V gene's germline CDR1 is SGHVT and CDR2 SQSDAQ. V shed 8 bases and J shed 7 bases, with 18 bases lying between them. This CDR3 reads CASSTTPGGNSPLHF. As DNA, the CDR3 is TGTGCCAGCTCTACCACGCCGGGGGGAAATTCACCCCTCCACTTT.

The rearrangement links TRBV11-3 to TRBJ2-7, with D tentatively TRBD1 or TRBD2 (6 bases each). The germline gives CDR1 SGHNT, CDR2 YENEEA. The V and J ends lost 3 bases and 5 bases respectively, with 17 bases between them. The CDR3 extends over 15 amino acids. CDR3 protein: CASSLWGAGSHEQYF. The CDR3 DNA follows: TGTGCCAGCAGCTTGTGGGGGGCCGGTAGCCACGAGCAGTACTTC.

The chain recombines TRBV11-3 with TRBJ1-4; D might be TRBD1 (5 bases). This CDR3 region has 14 residues. Between the trimmed V and J ends, which lost 2 bases and 7 bases, there was a span of 11 bases. Germline V gene sequence: CDR1 SGHNT, CDR2 YENEEA. CDR3 loop: CASSLSYQGEKLFF. The CDR3 DNA reads as TGTGCCAGCAGCTTATCTTACCAGGGTGAAAAACTGTTTTTT. Full variable domain (rest looked up from reference TRBV11-3 and TRBJ1-4): EAGVVQSPRYKIIEKKQPVAFWCNPISGHNTLYWYLQNLGQGPELLIRYENEEAVDDSQLPKDRFSAERLKGVDSTLKIQPAELGDSAVYLCASSLSYQGEKLFFGSGTQLSVL.

The chain joins TRBV6-8 to TRBJ2-1; TRBD1 matches at 8 bases. The CDR3 is 13 residues long. V was clipped by 7 bases and J by 14 bases; unmatched bases: 13. Germline CDR1 is MNHGY and CDR2 is SAAAGT. This CDR3 is CASTRGQGSWEFF. CDR3 sequence (DNA): TGTGCCAGCACCCGAGGACAGGGATCTTGGGAGTTCTTC.

V usage is TRBV11-3 and J usage is TRBJ1-6, with unresolved D. The length of the CDR3 is 14 residues. Germline lookup yields CDR1 SGHNT and CDR2 YENEEA. Between the trimmed V and J ends, which lost 2 bases and 5 bases, there was a span of 7 bases. Here the CDR3 reads CASSLSQDNSPLHF. The CDR3 coding sequence is TGTGCCAGCAGCTTAAGTCAAGATAATTCACCCCTCCACTTT.

The chain employs TRBV11-3 and TRBJ1-5; 7 bases agree with TRBD1. V was clipped by 5 bases and J by 2 bases; unmatched bases: 6. This CDR3 is built from 15 residues. Germline V gene data show CDR1 as SGHNT and CDR2 as YENEEA. CDR3 region: CASSLSDRGNQPQHF. In nucleotides, the CDR3 is TGTGCCAGCAGCCTAAGTGACAGGGGCAATCAGCCCCAGCATTTT.

The V call is TRBV6-7, the J call TRBJ1-4, with unresolved D. TRBV6-7 is designated an ORF whose function remains uncertain. The CDR3 covers 15 residues. Between the trimmed V and J ends, which lost 7 bases and 0 bases, there was a span of 12 bases. The DNA for the CDR3 is TGTGCCAGCAAGGGCAGTCACACAACTAATGAAAAACTGTTTTTT. Translated: CASKGSHTTNEKLFF.

The V and J genes are TRBV15 and TRBJ1-1; D is unclear. This CDR3 is 15 amino acids long. Trimming stripped 1 base from V and 3 bases from J, with 12 bases between. Germline lookup yields CDR1 LNHNV and CDR2 YYDKDF (reference sequence). The CDR3 loop reads CATSRVGRVDTEAFF. The CDR3 DNA reads TGTGCCACCAGCAGAGTTGGGCGAGTCGACACTGAAGCTTTCTTT.